The present T cell receptor beta chain was sequenced within a study of blood T cell repertoires in COVID-19. Study-wide context: Nucleic acid was either cDNA or gDNA, and it came from T cells, B-cell-depleted T cells, or PBMCs.

The V and J ends lost 4 bases and 0 bases respectively, with 10 bases between them. From germline, CDR1 is MDHEN and CDR2 SYDVKM. This CDR3 is 16 amino acids long. Cohorts were determined from participant-reported clinical history. Profiled with immunoSEQ multiplex PCR; TCRdb holds only in-frame clones, not every one. Counted here are about 270,000 clones, about 87% occurring once; the ten biggest clones make up 4.1%. V gene TRBV28 combines with J gene TRBJ1-6, with D unclear. The TCR originated in a woman aged 25 to 39 with acute COVID-19. The source material was PBMCs or T cells enriched from blood (not recorded which). DNA for the CDR3: TGTGCCAGCAGTTCACCTACGAGCTCCTATAATTCACCCCTCCACTTT. This encodes CASSSPTSSYNSPLHF.